The 6 T cell receptor beta chains below all came from one sample that was sequenced in a study of T cells in Graves' hyperthyroidism and ophthalmopathy (dated by TCRdb to between 2018 and 2021). The library was generated by multiplex PCR. Sequencing instrument: Illumina HiSeq 2000. TCR beta CDR3 regions were amplified from RNA transcripts. A first-round RT-PCR of the TCR CDR3 used the HTBI primer set with the Qiagen OneStep RT-PCR kit. TCRdb reprocessed the public reads (quality trimming at Q25 with fastp, clone calling with MiXCR) and kept in-frame beta chains. For every CDR3 protein sequence, its rows merge into one entry that carries the most common genes and DNA. For this sample there are 540,000 or so distinct CDR3 sequences; approximately 14% appear just once. The ten largest clonotypes hold about 7% of the sample. Material: blood. These receptors were collected from a woman between 25 and 40 years old with Graves' hyperthyroidism.

The chain is built from TRBV29-1 and TRBJ2-1; 14 bases align to TRBD2. The germline gives CDR1 SQVTM, CDR2 ANQGSEA. Trimming removed 6 bases from V and 6 bases from J; junction bases left unmatched: 4. The CDR3 length is 14 residues. The CDR3: CSVDGTSGSNEQFF. CDR3 DNA sequence: TGCAGCGTCGACGGGACTAGCGGGAGCAATGAGCAGTTCTTC.

This clonotype was picked up many times. The rearrangement links TRBV7-2 to TRBJ1-5; D might be TRBD1 (6 bases). CDR3 length: 13 residues. V gave up 3 bases and J gave up 7 bases, with 10 bases separating them. Germline CDR1 reads SGHTA; CDR2 reads FQGNSA. CDR3 sequence reads: CASSLGGRQPQHF. CDR3 DNA: TGTGCCAGCAGCTTGGGGGGCAGGCAGCCCCAGCATTTT.

In the case of this clonotype: One end of the junction does not line up with germline, which may come from a read error. The chain links TRBV11-2 to TRBJ2-7, with D perhaps matching TRBD1 or TRBD2 (5 bases each). Germline lookup yields CDR1 SGHAT and CDR2 FQNNGV. The CDR3 extends over 15 amino acids. CDR3 region: CASSLWDHNSYEQHF. CDR3 sequence (DNA): TGTGCCAGCAGCTTATGGGACCATAACTCCTACGAGCAGCACTTC. Based on the CDR3 plus reference TRBV11-2 and TRBJ2-7, the full variable domain is EAGVAQSPRYKIIEKRQSVAFWCNPISGHATLYWYQQILGQGPKLLIQFQNNGVVDDSQLPKDRFSAERLKGVDSTLKIQPAKLEDSAVYLCASSLWDHNSYEQHFGPGTRLTVT.

This clonotype turned up a few times. The V call is TRBV10-3, the J call TRBJ1-1; weak D call: TRBD1 (5 bases). The CDR3 covers 12 residues. Trimming cost V 6 bases and J 4 bases, with 9 bases left between them. Germline V gene data show CDR1 as ENHRY and CDR2 as SYGVKD. Written as DNA, the CDR3 is TGTGCCATCAGAGCGACAGCCACTGAAGCTTTCTTT. Translating gives CAIRATATEAFF.

This clonotype came up many times. The V call is TRBV11-3, the J call TRBJ2-1, with 10 positions matching TRBD2. This CDR3 is 17 amino acids long. CDR1 SGHNT and CDR2 YENEEA come from the germline V gene. The V gene end was trimmed by 5 bases and the J gene end by 6 bases; junction bases not matched to a gene: 13. The CDR3 is CASSLRAGGPVANEQFF. The CDR3 region has the DNA TGTGCCAGCAGCCTTCGAGCGGGAGGGCCAGTGGCCAATGAGCAGTTCTTC.

This clonotype was recorded at least ten times. The V and J genes are TRBV4-3 and TRBJ2-7; D is perhaps TRBD1 or TRBD2 (5 bases each). Per the germline V gene, CDR1 is LGHNA and CDR2 is YSLEER. Trimming left V 2 bases short and J 2 bases short, with 19 bases between. CDR3 length: 17 amino acids. CDR3 nucleotide sequence: TGCGCCAGCAGCCAAACCTGGGTCGGGACGTTTACCTACGAGCAGTACTTC. As protein: CASSQTWVGTFTYEQYF.